Listed here are 32 T cell receptor beta chains from one sample, sequenced in a study of cytomegalovirus exposure and HLA in healthy donors. Vbeta (60) and Jbeta (13) primers were used in the PCR. The method was immunoSEQ multiplex PCR; TCRdb's version includes in-frame clones alone and lacks a portion of them. Its table records 190,000 or so clones. Input material: PBMCs. The receptors originated from a boy younger than 18 in good health and CMV-seronegative.

The chain links TRBV6-5 to TRBJ1-3; no clear D. V was pared by 2 bases and J by 0 bases, with 8 bases between. The germline gives CDR1 MNHEY, CDR2 SVGAGI. The CDR3 loop spans 15 amino acids. The CDR3 nucleotides are TGTGCCAGCAGTTACGGAGAAAGCTCTGGAAACACCATATATTTT. This codes for CASSYGESSGNTIYF.

V is TRBV5-1 and J is TRBJ2-3; the match to TRBD1 covers 10 bases. Trimming took 4 bases from V and 1 from J; bases not matched to a gene: 6. Germline CDR1 SGHRS, CDR2 YFSETQ. The CDR3 is 16 residues long. CDR3 nucleotide sequence: TGCGCCAGCAGCACGACCGGGACAGGGGGCACAGATACGCAGTATTTT. This gives the protein CASSTTGTGGTDTQYF.

V is TRBV10-3 and J is TRBJ1-5, with 8 nucleotides matching TRBD1. The V segment lost 9 bases and the J segment 4 bases; nucleotides outside the gene matches: 5. CDR1 and CDR2 from the germline V gene are ENHRY and SYGVKD. The CDR3 runs to 13 residues. The CDR3 protein is CAIGQGLNQPQHF. CDR3 sequence (DNA): TGTGCCATAGGACAGGGCCTAAATCAGCCCCAGCATTTT.

The chain recombines TRBV15 with TRBJ2-5; possible D gene TRBD2, 6 bases. The CDR3 runs to 15 residues. The V gene lost 3 bases and the J gene lost 5 bases, with 16 bases spanning the gap. Germline V gives CDR1 LNHNV, CDR2 YYDKDF (reference sequence). CDR3 in DNA: TGTGCCACCAGCAGGCCCGGGGGTGGAAGGGAGACCCAGTACTTC. Amino acids: CATSRPGGGRETQYF.

This chain joins TRBV6-6 and TRBJ2-1; TRBD2 aligns across 10 bases. Germline assignment: CDR1 MNHNY and CDR2 SVGAGI (reference sequence). The ends lost 5 bases at V and 6 bases at J; junction bases unmatched: 10. The CDR3 is 16 amino acids. Here the CDR3 DNA reads TGTGCCAGCAGTCCCCAGCGGGGGGGCCTGTCCAATGAGCAGTTCTTC. Amino acids: CASSPQRGGLSNEQFF.

The V call is TRBV19, the J call TRBJ2-7, with D tentatively TRBD2 (6 bases). With the DNA end fitting TRBJ2-4 better, the J assignment may be wrong. Looked up from germline, CDR1 is LNHDA and CDR2 is SQIVND (reference sequence). The CDR3 has 12 residues. Here the CDR3 reads CASSIGDSIQYF. The CDR3 nucleotides read TGTGCCAGTAGTATAGGGGACTCCATTCAGTACTTC.

The rearrangement links TRBV9 to TRBJ2-1; 14 bases map to TRBD2. J lost 9 bases, V lost 3 bases, and 2 bases had no gene match. Germline-derived CDR1 and CDR2 are SGDLS and YYNGEE. This CDR3 is 14 amino acids long. The DNA for the CDR3 is TGTGCCAGCAGCGAGACTAGCGGGGGGGGTGAGCAGTTCTTC. Translated: CASSETSGGGEQFF.

The chain uses TRBV11-3 and TRBJ2-7; D gene ambiguous. The germline V gene encodes CDR1 SGHNT and CDR2 YENEEA. Trimming left V 4 bases short and J 6 bases short, with 10 bases between. The CDR3 runs to 12 residues. CDR3 loop: CASSSGPGEQYF. In DNA form, the CDR3 reads TGTGCCAGCAGCTCTGGGCCCGGCGAGCAGTACTTC. The full variable domain, rest sourced from reference TRBV11-3 and TRBJ2-7, is EAGVVQSPRYKIIEKKQPVAFWCNPISGHNTLYWYLQNLGQGPELLIRYENEEAVDDSQLPKDRFSAERLKGVDSTLKIQPAELGDSAVYLCASSSGPGEQYFGPGTRLTVT.

CDR3: CASSLEGQGYYNEQFF. The CDR3 region has the DNA TGCGCCAGCAGCTTGGAAGGACAGGGGTACTACAATGAGCAGTTCTTC. The chain carries TRBV5-1 and TRBJ2-1, with TRBD1 matching 9 bases. V shed 0 bases, J shed 3 bases, and the junction held 4 bases outside the gene matches. Germline V gene lookup returns CDR1 SGHRS and CDR2 YFSETQ. The CDR3 runs 16 residues.

The gene calls are TRBV28 and TRBJ1-1; D possibly corresponds to TRBD1 (6 bases). Trimming left V 1 base short and J 7 bases short, with 7 bases between. The CDR3 extends over 12 amino acids. The germline gives CDR1 MDHEN, CDR2 SYDVKM. The DNA of the CDR3 is TGTGCCAGCAGTTTATTACAGGGTGAAGCTTTCTTT. It codes for CASSLLQGEAFF.

The chain links TRBV18 to TRBJ2-7; D is possibly TRBD1 (6 bases). The CDR3 is 15 amino acids. The V end was cut by 3 bases, the J end by 6 bases, with 18 bases between. Germline V gene lookup returns CDR1 KGHSH and CDR2 LQKENI. This chain's CDR3 is CASSPIQGYEAEQYF. The CDR3 DNA is TGTGCCAGCTCACCGATACAGGGATACGAAGCCGAGCAGTACTTC.

The chain is built from TRBV29-1 and TRBJ2-1; 8 bases fit TRBD2. There are 13 residues in the CDR3. Trimming cost V 5 bases and J 3 bases; bases outside gene matches: 3. CDR1 is SQVTM, CDR2 ANQGSEA, per germline. The CDR3 sequence is CSVRRGGYNEQFF. In nucleotides, the CDR3 is TGCAGCGTTCGACGGGGGGGCTACAATGAGCAGTTCTTC.

The V call is TRBV7-9, the J call TRBJ1-2, with TRBD1 matching 9 bases. The germline CDR1 and CDR2 sequences are SEHNR and FQNEAQ (reference sequence). The V and J ends lost 4 bases and 3 bases, in that order; junction bases with no gene match: 6. The CDR3 sequence is 15 residues long. The CDR3 sequence: CASSSSRTGDYGYTF. CDR3 bases: TGTGCCAGCAGCTCCTCGAGGACAGGGGACTATGGCTACACCTTC.

V gene TRBV5-4 combines with J gene TRBJ2-5; a weak D match, TRBD1 (5 bases). The V end lost 0 bases, the J end lost 7 bases, and 16 bases lay between the germline ends. CDR3 length equals 15 residues. The V gene's germline CDR1 is SGHNT and CDR2 YYREEE (reference sequence). This CDR3 reads CASSLGRLPRGTQYF. The CDR3 DNA follows: TGTGCCAGCAGCTTGGGGCGGCTACCAAGGGGGACCCAGTACTTC.

The gene calls are TRBV19 and TRBJ2-1, with 10 bases identical to TRBD2. The CDR3 has 17 residues. From germline, CDR1 is LNHDA and CDR2 SQIVND (reference sequence). Trimming at V came to 2 bases and at J to 7 bases, leaving 11 bases not matched to a gene. The DNA of the CDR3 is TGTGCCAGTAGTATAAGCGGGGGGGATCTCACATCAAATGAGCAGTTCTTC. Amino acids: CASSISGGDLTSNEQFF.

V and J are TRBV9 and TRBJ1-2, with D possibly TRBD1 on 6 matching bases. Germline CDR1 reads SGDLS; CDR2 reads YYNGEE. The ends were cut back, 4 bases at V and 8 bases at J, with 18 bases in the middle. This CDR3 is built from 14 residues. CDR3 in amino acids: CASSLAPQGDGYTF. In DNA, the CDR3 is TGTGCCAGCAGCCTCGCCCCACAGGGAGACGGCTACACCTTC.

V is TRBV4-1 and J is TRBJ2-5; 8 positions match TRBD2. There are 16 residues in the CDR3. Germline CDR1 and CDR2: MGHRA and YSYEKL. V gave up 5 bases and J gave up 4 bases; unmatched junction bases: 12. CDR3 in amino acids: CASSSGGGLKLETQYF. For the CDR3, the DNA is TGCGCCAGCAGCTCGGGCGGGGGGCTTAAACTAGAGACCCAGTACTTC.

The rearrangement links TRBV30 to TRBJ2-2; D call uncertain. CDR3 size: 14 residues. Germline V lookup: CDR1 GTSNPN, CDR2 SVGIG (reference sequence). Trimming took 3 bases from V and 4 from J, leaving 12 bases between them. CDR3 sequence reads: CAWSVPGATGELFF. For the CDR3, the DNA is TGTGCCTGGAGCGTTCCAGGCGCCACCGGGGAGCTGTTTTTT.

V is TRBV7-8 and J is TRBJ2-5; D gene uncertain. The CDR3 contains 18 residues. V lost 0 bases and J 1 base, leaving 18 bases between the germline ends. The germline CDR1 and CDR2 sequences are SGHVS and FQNEAQ. The CDR3 loop is CASSLAPEPNWSQETQYF. CDR3 DNA sequence: TGTGCCAGCAGCTTAGCACCCGAGCCGAATTGGTCCCAAGAGACCCAGTACTTC.

V and J are TRBV27 and TRBJ2-7; TRBD1 matches at 7 bases. Germline CDR1 reads MNHEY; CDR2 reads SMNVEV (reference sequence). V gave up 4 bases and J gave up 3 bases; unmatched junction bases: 6. CDR3 length equals 14 residues. The CDR3 region is CASSYTGVGYEQYF. The CDR3 DNA reads as TGTGCCAGCAGTTATACAGGGGTCGGCTACGAGCAGTACTTC.

The rearrangement uses TRBV6-1 and TRBJ2-7, with a weak D call TRBD2 (7 bases). CDR1 is MNHNS and CDR2 is SASEGT in the germline V gene. Trimming shortened V by 2 bases and J by 9 bases, and 20 bases separated the two germline ends. The CDR3 loop spans 15 amino acids. The CDR3 region has the DNA TGTGCCAGCAGTGAAAAGGGGGAGGGCGAGTCGTTGCAGTACTTC. This codes for CASSEKGEGESLQYF.

Turning to this clone: Other DNA sequences in this specimen translate into the identical CDR3. The chain is built from TRBV5-1 and TRBJ1-1; the D gene is possibly TRBD1 (5 bases). This CDR3 spans 14 amino acids. Germline CDR1 and CDR2: SGHRS and YFSETQ. With 0 bases removed from V and 1 base from J, the gap between germline ends came to 7 bases. This CDR3 reads CASSLVQGNTEAFF. The CDR3 DNA follows: TGCGCCAGCAGCTTGGTTCAGGGGAACACTGAAGCTTTCTTT.

The chain has TRBV10-3 and TRBJ2-5, with 8 bases fitting TRBD2. The CDR3 runs 16 residues. CDR1 is ENHRY and CDR2 is SYGVKD in the germline V gene. V was clipped by 2 bases and J by 2 bases; unmatched bases: 7. The CDR3 reads CAISEDLAGTQETQYF. The CDR3 nucleotides are TGTGCCATCAGTGAGGACTTAGCGGGGACACAAGAGACCCAGTACTTC.

The rearrangement links TRBV27 to TRBJ2-3, with 10 bases aligning to TRBD2. Germline lookup yields CDR1 MNHEY and CDR2 SMNVEV (reference sequence). CDR3 length equals 16 residues. The V gene end was trimmed by 0 bases and the J gene end by 3 bases; junction bases not matched to a gene: 3. In DNA form, the CDR3 reads TGTGCCAGCAGTTTATCCAGCGGGGGGGCGACAGATACGCAGTATTTT. This codes for CASSLSSGGATDTQYF.

This chain joins TRBV19 and TRBJ1-1; a weak D match, TRBD1 (5 bases). V was cut by 6 bases and J by 4 bases, with 12 bases left in between. The CDR3 sequence is 13 residues long. Germline V gene sequence: CDR1 LNHDA, CDR2 SQIVND (reference sequence). The CDR3 sequence is CASSRGRGTEAFF. The CDR3, as DNA: TGTGCCAGTAGCAGAGGGAGGGGCACTGAAGCTTTCTTT.

The chain uses TRBV5-3 and TRBJ2-5; 7 bases fit TRBD1. TRBV5-3 is an ORF for which the function is uncertain. The CDR3 extends over 13 amino acids. The J segment lost 5 bases and the V segment lost 6 bases, leaving 7 bases of the junction unmatched. The CDR3 loop is CARTNRGWETQYF. The CDR3 nucleotides are TGTGCCAGAACCAACAGGGGTTGGGAGACCCAGTACTTC.

This chain links TRBV23-1 with TRBJ1-1, with D possibly TRBD1 on 5 matching bases. TRBV23-1 is designated an ORF whose function remains uncertain. This CDR3 contains 14 residues. The V end lost 3 bases, the J end lost 8 bases, and 16 bases lay between the germline ends. CDR3 amino acids: CASSHGGRAGEAFF. In DNA, the CDR3 is TGCGCCAGCAGTCACGGGGGTCGGGCAGGGGAAGCTTTCTTT.

The chain combines TRBV28 with TRBJ2-5, with TRBD1 matching over 8 bases. The DNA end is a closer match to TRBJ2-7, so the J assignment may be wrong. Germline loops: CDR1 MDHEN, CDR2 SYDVKM. The CDR3 covers 15 residues. The DNA of the CDR3 is TGTGCCACCATCCCCCCGGGACAGGAGACCTACGAGCAGTACTTC. This codes for CATIPPGQETYEQYF.

V usage is TRBV27 and J usage is TRBJ2-7, with TRBD1 matching 8 bases. V shed 5 bases and J 6 bases; nucleotides not matched to a gene: 12. The CDR3 runs to 15 residues. Germline V gives CDR1 MNHEY, CDR2 SMNVEV (reference sequence). CDR3 sequence: CASSTPGTGASEQYF. In DNA, the CDR3 is TGTGCCAGCAGTACCCCCGGGACAGGCGCCTCCGAGCAGTACTTC.

As concerns this clone: Other DNA sequences from this sample encode an identical CDR3 as well. The chain carries TRBV4-1 and TRBJ2-4; 16 nucleotides align to TRBD2. Germline V gene lookup returns CDR1 MGHRA and CDR2 YSYEKL. There are 18 residues in the CDR3. J gave up 0 bases and V 4 bases, and 3 bases lay outside the gene matches. CDR3 DNA: TGCGCCAGCAGCCCGGGACTAGCGGGGGGGCTAGCCAAAAACATTCAGTACTTC. Protein product: CASSPGLAGGLAKNIQYF.

The chain uses TRBV6-5 and TRBJ1-1, with D possibly being TRBD1 (6 bases). Germline CDR1 reads MNHEY; CDR2 reads SVGAGI. Trimming pared 6 bases from V and 1 base from J, leaving 12 bases between. The CDR3 is 14 amino acids. The CDR3 nucleotides are TGTGCCAGCAGCGGATACAGGGCGAACACTGAAGCTTTCTTT. Translated: CASSGYRANTEAFF.

V is TRBV18 and J is TRBJ1-2; D is unclear. Trimming stripped 3 bases from V and 6 bases from J, with 11 bases between. There are 13 residues in the CDR3. Germline loops: CDR1 KGHSH, CDR2 LQKENI. CDR3 DNA sequence: TGTGCCAGCTCACCCCTCTCGGGGAATGGCTACACCTTC. It codes for CASSPLSGNGYTF.